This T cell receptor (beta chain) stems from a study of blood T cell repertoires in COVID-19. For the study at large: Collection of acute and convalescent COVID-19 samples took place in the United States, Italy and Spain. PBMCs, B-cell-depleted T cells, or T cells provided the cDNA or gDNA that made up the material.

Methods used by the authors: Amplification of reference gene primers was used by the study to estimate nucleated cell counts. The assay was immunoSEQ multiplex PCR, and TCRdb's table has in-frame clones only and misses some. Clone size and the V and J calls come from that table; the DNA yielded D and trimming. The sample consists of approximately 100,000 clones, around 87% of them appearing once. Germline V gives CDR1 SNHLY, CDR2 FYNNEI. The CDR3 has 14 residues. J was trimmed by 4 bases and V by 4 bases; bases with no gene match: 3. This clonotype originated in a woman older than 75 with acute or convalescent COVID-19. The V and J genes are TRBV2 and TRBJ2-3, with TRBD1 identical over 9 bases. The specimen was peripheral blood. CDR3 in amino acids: CASSVGQGSDTQYF. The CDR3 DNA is TGTGCCAGCAGTGTGGGACAGGGTTCAGATACGCAGTATTTT.